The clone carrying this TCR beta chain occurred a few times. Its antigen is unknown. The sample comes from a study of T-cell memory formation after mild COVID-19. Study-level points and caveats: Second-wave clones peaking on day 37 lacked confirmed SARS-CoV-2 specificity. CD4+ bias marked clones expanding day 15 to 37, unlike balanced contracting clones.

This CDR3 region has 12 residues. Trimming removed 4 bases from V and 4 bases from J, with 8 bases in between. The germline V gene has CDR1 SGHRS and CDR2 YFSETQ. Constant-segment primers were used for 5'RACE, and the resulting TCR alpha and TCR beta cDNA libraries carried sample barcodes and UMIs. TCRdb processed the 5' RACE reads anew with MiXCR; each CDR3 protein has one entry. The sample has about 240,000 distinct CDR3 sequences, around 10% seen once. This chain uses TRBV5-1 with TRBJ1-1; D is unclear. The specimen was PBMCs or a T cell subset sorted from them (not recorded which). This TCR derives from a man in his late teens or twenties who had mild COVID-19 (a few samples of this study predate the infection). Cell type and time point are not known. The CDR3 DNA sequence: TGCGCCAGCAGCCCCAGCGGCACTGAAGCTTTCTTT. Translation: CASSPSGTEAFF. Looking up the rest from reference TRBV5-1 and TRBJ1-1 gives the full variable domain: KAGVTQTPRYLIKTRGQQVTLSCSPISGHRSVSWYQQTPGQGLQFLFEYFSETQRNKGNFPGRFSGRQFSNSRSEMNVSTLELGDSALYLCASSPSGTEAFFGQGTRLTVV.